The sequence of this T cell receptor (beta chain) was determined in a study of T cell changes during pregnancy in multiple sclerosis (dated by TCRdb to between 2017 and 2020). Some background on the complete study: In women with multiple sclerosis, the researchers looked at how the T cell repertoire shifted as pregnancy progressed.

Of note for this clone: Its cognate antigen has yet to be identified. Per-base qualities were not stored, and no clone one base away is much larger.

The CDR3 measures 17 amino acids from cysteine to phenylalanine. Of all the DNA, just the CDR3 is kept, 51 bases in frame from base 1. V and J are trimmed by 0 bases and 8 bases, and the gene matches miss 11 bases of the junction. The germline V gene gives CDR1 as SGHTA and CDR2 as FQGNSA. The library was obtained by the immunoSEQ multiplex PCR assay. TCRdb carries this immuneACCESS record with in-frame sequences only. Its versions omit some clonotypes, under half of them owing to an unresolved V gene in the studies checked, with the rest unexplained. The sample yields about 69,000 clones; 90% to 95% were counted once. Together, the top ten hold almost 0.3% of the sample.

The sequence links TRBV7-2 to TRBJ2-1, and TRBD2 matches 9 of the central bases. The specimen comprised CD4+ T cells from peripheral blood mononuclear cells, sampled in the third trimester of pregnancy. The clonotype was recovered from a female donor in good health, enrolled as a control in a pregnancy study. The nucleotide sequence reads TGTGCCAGCAGCTTAGCGCCGGCGGGGGGGCCAGTGGATGAGCAGTTCTTC. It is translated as CASSLAPAGGPVDEQFF.